One sample yielded the 26 T cell receptor beta chains listed below, sequenced in a study of shared clonotypes between healthy human individuals. Measured with immunoSEQ multiplex PCR; TCRdb has only the in-frame clones, and not every one. The data show some 240,000 clones, approximately 70% seen once. Sample: memory CD4+ T cells sorted from blood. The subset here: CD45RA-negative fraction. The receptor set was obtained from a man aged 25 to 40 in good health.

The rearrangement links TRBV11-2 to TRBJ2-7; 11 bases align to TRBD1. CDR1 and CDR2 from the germline V gene are SGHAT and FQNNGV. The CDR3 length is 17 residues. V was clipped by 5 bases and J by 5 bases; unmatched bases: 14. CDR3 protein: CASSGLGQGGKRDEQYF. The CDR3, as DNA: TGTGCCAGCAGCGGGCTGGGACAGGGGGGAAAGCGGGACGAGCAGTACTTC.

CDR3 DNA sequence: TGTGCCAGCAGCCCGACCGCTATGGCCCAGTACTTC. Amino acids: CASSPTAMAQYF. The chain couples TRBV5-8 to TRBJ2-5; no clear D gene. CDR3 size: 12 residues. CDR1 is SGHTS and CDR2 is YDEGEE in the germline V gene. The V end was cut by 4 bases, the J end by 9 bases, with 13 bases between.

This chain links TRBV19 with TRBJ1-2, with TRBD1 matching 8 bases. CDR3 length: 16 amino acids. The J segment lost 4 bases and the V segment lost 6 bases, leaving 13 bases of the junction unmatched. Germline CDR1 and CDR2: LNHDA and SQIVND (reference sequence). This CDR3 reads CASSRDRGPGGYGYTF. The CDR3 coding sequence is TGTGCCAGTAGCCGTGACAGGGGCCCGGGCGGCTATGGCTACACCTTC.

J is TRBJ2-2 and V is TRBV5-1; D possibly corresponds to TRBD2 (6 bases). Germline CDR1 and CDR2: SGHRS and YFSETQ. The CDR3 contains 16 residues. The ends were cut back, 7 bases at V and 1 base at J, with 17 bases in the middle. Here the CDR3 DNA reads TGCGCCAGCGTATTGTCCGGGACTCTGAACACCGGGGAGCTGTTTTTT. This encodes CASVLSGTLNTGELFF.

The rearrangement links TRBV7-8 to TRBJ2-3; D is tentatively TRBD1 or TRBD2 (5 bases each). V lost 5 bases, J lost 0 bases, and 12 bases lay in between. The germline CDR1 and CDR2 sequences are SGHVS and FQNEAQ. There are 15 residues in the CDR3. The CDR3 protein is CASSPGRTSTDTQYF. The CDR3 coding sequence is TGTGCCAGCAGCCCAGGGAGAACTAGCACAGATACGCAGTATTTT.

The rearrangement links TRBV18 to TRBJ2-7, with TRBD2 matching 7 bases. This CDR3 is 14 amino acids long. Losses at the gene ends were 6 bases for V and 5 bases for J; bases not matched to a gene: 10. CDR1 is KGHSH and CDR2 is LQKENI in the germline V gene. CDR3 sequence: CASSPWGGVDEQYF. The CDR3 region has the DNA TGTGCCAGCTCCCCTTGGGGGGGGGTCGACGAGCAGTACTTC.

In its sample, this clone was seen a few times. The chain combines TRBV6-6 with TRBJ1-5; possible D gene TRBD1, 5 bases. The CDR3 is 15 amino acids. Trimming removed 0 bases at V and 3 bases at J, with 9 bases between. Germline assignment: CDR1 MNHNY and CDR2 SVGAGI (reference sequence). The DNA of the CDR3 is TGTGCCAGCAGTTACTCAGCAGGGCCCAATCAGCCCCAGCATTTT. Protein sequence: CASSYSAGPNQPQHF.

The genes are TRBV21-1 and TRBJ2-2; the tabulated D call, TRBD1, remains unverified against the DNA. TRBV21-1 is designated a pseudogene. The CDR3 runs to 14 residues. CDR3 coding DNA: TGTGCCAGCAGCTCAGACAGGAACACCGGGGAGCTGTTTTTT. It codes for CASSSDRNTGELFF.

V and J are TRBV18 and TRBJ1-1; no firm D call. The length of the CDR3 is 15 residues. V dropped 6 bases and J dropped 5 bases, with 19 bases sitting between them. Germline V gene lookup returns CDR1 KGHSH and CDR2 LQKENI. The CDR3 nucleotides are TGTGCCAGCTCCCGGGCGAGCGGGTATGCGACTGAAGCTTTCTTT. Translating gives CASSRASGYATEAFF.

V is TRBV19 and J is TRBJ2-3, with D perhaps TRBD2 (6 bases). The CDR3 is 15 residues long. Trimming shortened V by 3 bases and J by 0 bases, and 10 bases separated the two germline ends. The germline gives CDR1 LNHDA, CDR2 SQIVND (reference sequence). The CDR3 DNA reads TGTGCCAGTAGTATCTCTAGCGCGAGCACAGATACGCAGTATTTT. Protein sequence: CASSISSASTDTQYF.

The chain uses TRBV5-1 and TRBJ2-1; 8 nucleotides align to TRBD2. J lost 8 bases, V lost 0 bases, and 7 bases had no gene match. The CDR3 totals 15 residues. Germline V CDR1 and CDR2: SGHRS, YFSETQ. In DNA form, the CDR3 reads TGCGCCAGCAGCTTGGCCGGGACTAGTCTGGATGAGCAGTTCTTC. This codes for CASSLAGTSLDEQFF.

The V call is TRBV7-9, the J call TRBJ2-3; possibly TRBD2 for D (6 bases). V dropped 5 bases and J dropped 2 bases, with 14 bases sitting between them. In germline, CDR1 is SEHNR, CDR2 FQNEAQ (reference sequence). CDR3 length: 15 amino acids. CDR3 bases: TGTGCCAGCAGCGGAGATGGGGGGAACACAGATACGCAGTATTTT. Translating it yields CASSGDGGNTDTQYF.

The chain couples TRBV7-9 to TRBJ2-7; 9 nucleotides match TRBD2. Germline V lookup: CDR1 SEHNR, CDR2 FQNEAQ (reference sequence). The length of the CDR3 is 15 residues. Trimming cost V 5 bases and J 4 bases; bases outside gene matches: 9. This chain's CDR3 is CASSPTGLAGYEQYF. The CDR3 DNA sequence: TGTGCCAGCAGCCCAACGGGACTAGCAGGATACGAGCAGTACTTC.

The chain is built from TRBV18 and TRBJ2-3; no clear D gene. V dropped 4 bases and J dropped 6 bases, with 5 bases sitting between them. This CDR3 region has 11 residues. CDR1 and CDR2 (germline): KGHSH, LQKENI. CDR3: CASSQSDTQYF. Written as DNA, the CDR3 is TGTGCCAGCTCACAGAGCGATACGCAGTATTTT.

This sequence joins TRBV11-2 and TRBJ2-7, with a tentative D call TRBD1 (5 bases). Per germline, CDR1 SGHAT and CDR2 FQNNGV. The CDR3 spans 16 residues. Trimming shortened V by 3 bases and J by 0 bases, and 15 bases separated the two germline ends. CDR3 in amino acids: CASSFPSAGRSYEQYF. DNA of the CDR3: TGTGCCAGCAGCTTCCCCTCGGCAGGGCGCTCCTACGAGCAGTACTTC. Drawing the rest from reference TRBV11-2 and TRBJ2-7, the complete variable domain is EAGVAQSPRYKIIEKRQSVAFWCNPISGHATLYWYQQILGQGPKLLIQFQNNGVVDDSQLPKDRFSAERLKGVDSTLKIQPAKLEDSAVYLCASSFPSAGRSYEQYFGPGTRLTVT.

V is TRBV21-1 and J is TRBJ2-7; the DNA was not compared with TRBD1, the D call given in the table. TRBV21-1 is classified as a pseudogene. The CDR3 length is 19 residues. CDR3 protein: CASSQRVRVLQTGGYEQYF. CDR3 coding DNA: TGTGCCAGCAGTCAAAGGGTCCGCGTCCTTCAGACAGGGGGCTACGAGCAGTACTTC.

This clone was detected a few times. Different DNA sequences within this sample yield the same CDR3. The V gene is TRBV29-1, the J gene TRBJ1-5, with a weak D call TRBD1 (6 bases). Germline assignment: CDR1 SQVTM and CDR2 ANQGSEA. V lost 1 base to trimming and J lost 7 bases, with 11 bases between them. The CDR3 runs 13 residues. DNA of the CDR3: TGCAGCGTTGAAGGGGGGCCGGGGCAGCCCCAGCATTTT. It encodes CSVEGGPGQPQHF. The variable domain in full, completed from reference TRBV29-1 and TRBJ1-5, reads SAVISQKPSRDICQRGTSLTIQCQVDSQVTMMFWYRQQPGQSLTLIATANQGSEATYESGFVIDKFPISRPNLTFSTLTVSNMSPEDSSIYLCSVEGGPGQPQHFGDGTRLSIL.

The rearrangement joins TRBV14 to TRBJ2-1; 11 positions match TRBD2. Germline lookup yields CDR1 SGHDN and CDR2 FVKESK. This CDR3 contains 16 residues. Trimming cost V 2 bases and J 8 bases; bases outside gene matches: 8. The CDR3 region has the DNA TGTGCCAGCAGCCAACCATTAGCGGGAGGGTTAGATGAGCAGTTCTTC. This translates into CASSQPLAGGLDEQFF.

This chain uses TRBV2 with TRBJ2-2, with 12 nucleotides matching TRBD2. This CDR3 is 17 amino acids long. Germline CDR1 reads SNHLY; CDR2 reads FYNNEI. The V segment lost 6 bases and the J segment 7 bases; nucleotides outside the gene matches: 12. The CDR3 reads CASRGPSGRALSGELFF. CDR3 nucleotides: TGTGCCAGCAGGGGGCCTAGCGGGAGGGCCTTAAGCGGGGAGCTGTTTTTT.

The chain carries TRBV27 and TRBJ2-7; possibly TRBD1 for D (6 bases). The CDR3 extends over 15 amino acids. Trimming stripped 4 bases from V and 3 bases from J, with 16 bases between. CDR1 MNHEY and CDR2 SMNVEV come from the germline V gene (reference sequence). The chain's CDR3 is CASSSTRNRDYEQYF. The CDR3 DNA reads as TGTGCCAGCAGTTCCACCCGCAACAGGGACTACGAGCAGTACTTC.

The CDR3 region has the DNA TGTGCCAGCAGTGAAGGACAGGGGGGCACTGAAGCTTTCTTT. It yields the protein CASSEGQGGTEAFF. The chain is built from TRBV6-1 and TRBJ1-1; 9 positions match TRBD1. This CDR3 region has 14 residues. CDR1 and CDR2 (germline): MNHNS, SASEGT. Germline trimming cut 1 base from V and 4 bases from J; bases unmatched to any gene: 1.

This clone showed up just once. J is TRBJ1-1 and V is TRBV5-1; a weak D match, TRBD1 (5 bases). The CDR3 has 13 residues. With 7 bases removed from V and 7 bases from J, the gap between germline ends came to 17 bases. CDR1 and CDR2 (germline): SGHRS, YFSETQ. In DNA, the CDR3 is TGCGCCAGCGGGGCCCAGGGCAGGGATGAAGCTTTCTTT. Protein: CASGAQGRDEAFF.

This clone appeared a single time. J is TRBJ2-2 and V is TRBV10-3; D uncertain. With 8 bases removed from V and 4 bases from J, the gap between germline ends came to 29 bases. CDR3 length: 19 residues. Germline V gene data show CDR1 as ENHRY and CDR2 as SYGVKD. The CDR3 spells CAISDPGVPSLKITGELFF. The CDR3 bases are TGTGCCATCTCTGACCCAGGCGTCCCCTCACTGAAAATCACCGGGGAGCTGTTTTTT.

The CDR3 DNA follows: TGTGCCAGCAGCTTAGACGGGAGTCGGGGTGAGCAGTTCTTC. This translates into CASSLDGSRGEQFF. V is TRBV11-2 and J is TRBJ2-1, with a possible D match to TRBD2 (6 bases). The CDR3 consists of 14 residues. V was pared by 0 bases and J by 9 bases, with 12 bases between. Looked up from germline, CDR1 is SGHAT and CDR2 is FQNNGV.

The V and J genes are TRBV2 and TRBJ1-2; unclear D gene. The V and J ends lost 3 bases and 4 bases respectively, with 15 bases between them. CDR1 and CDR2 (germline): SNHLY, FYNNEI. The CDR3 covers 15 residues. In DNA form, the CDR3 reads TGTGCCAGCAGTGACAGCTCATTTGGTACCTATGGCTACACCTTC. This sequence encodes CASSDSSFGTYGYTF.

The J gene is TRBJ1-2, the V gene TRBV20-1, with a possible D match to TRBD1 (5 bases). Germline CDR1 DFQATT, CDR2 SNEGSKA (reference sequence). This CDR3 has 11 residues. The CDR3, as DNA: TGCGGAGGATCGGGGGTGACTGGCTACACCTTC. Translating it yields CGGSGVTGYTF.